This T cell receptor beta chain is drawn from a study of control samples from healthy donors and cancer patients (dated by TCRdb to about 2020). As regards this clone: Its specific antigen is unknown. Qualities for individual bases were not recorded, and no much larger clone is one base off.

Receptor amplification or capture employed the immunoSEQ multiplex PCR assay. TCRdb provides this immuneACCESS table in a form limited to in-frame rearrangements. Some clones are lacking; in checked studies, under half of them reflect an unresolved V gene, and why the rest are absent is not known. The sample profile shows 130,000 or so clones; roughly 94% of them were found once. The ten largest make up more than 13% of the sample. The germline ends are 17 bases apart after V is trimmed by 4 bases and J by 5 bases. Sequences MNHEY (CDR1) and SVGEGT (CDR2) are obtained from the germline V gene. There are 15 amino acids in the CDR3, from cysteine to phenylalanine inclusive. CDR3 DNA is the only sequence kept; it has 45 bases, read in frame from the first base.

Specimen: PBMCs. The receptor chain draws on TRBV6-2 or TRBV6-3 and TRBJ2-5; a tentative D match to TRBD2 spans 7 bases. This TCR was recovered from a man aged 55 to 70 with colorectal cancer. CDR3 region: CASSSAGANRETQYF. Here is the DNA: TGTGCCAGCAGTTCTGCGGGGGCCAATCGGGAGACCCAGTACTTC.